The clone carrying this T cell receptor (beta chain) was observed once. This record comes from a study of T cell changes during pregnancy in multiple sclerosis. This CDR3 has 15 residues. With V trimmed by 4 bases and J by 2 bases, 5 bases remained unmatched. CDR1 is PRHDT, CDR2 FYEKMQ, per germline (reference sequence). Measured with immunoSEQ multiplex PCR; TCRdb has only the in-frame clones, and not every one. This sample has some 66,000 clones, with roughly 90% found just once. The chain links TRBV13 to TRBJ1-2; 9 bases match TRBD1. The sequenced sample was CD8+ T cells from peripheral blood mononuclear cells, obtained before pregnancy. The source is a female donor with multiple sclerosis, enrolled in a pregnancy study. The DNA of the CDR3 is TGTGCCAGCAGCTCCCCCGGGACAGGGAACTATGGCTACACCTTC. It specifies CASSSPGTGNYGYTF.